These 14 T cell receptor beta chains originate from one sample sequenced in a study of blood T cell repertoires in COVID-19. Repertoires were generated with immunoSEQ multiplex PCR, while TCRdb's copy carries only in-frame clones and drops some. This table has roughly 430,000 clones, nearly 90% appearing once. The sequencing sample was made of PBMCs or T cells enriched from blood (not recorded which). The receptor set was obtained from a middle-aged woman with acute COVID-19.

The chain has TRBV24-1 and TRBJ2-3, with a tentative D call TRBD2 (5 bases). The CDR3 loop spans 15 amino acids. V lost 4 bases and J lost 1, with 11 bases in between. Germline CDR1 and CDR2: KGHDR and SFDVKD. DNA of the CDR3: TGTGCCACCAGTGAGCAGGAGAGGGGCACAGATACGCAGTATTTT. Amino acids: CATSEQERGTDTQYF.

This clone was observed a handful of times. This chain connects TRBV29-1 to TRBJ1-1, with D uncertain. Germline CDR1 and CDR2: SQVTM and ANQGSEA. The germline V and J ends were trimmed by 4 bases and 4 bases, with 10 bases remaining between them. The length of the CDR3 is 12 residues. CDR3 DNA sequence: TGCAGCGTTGGGGCCAGAACCACTGAAGCTTTCTTT. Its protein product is CSVGARTTEAFF.

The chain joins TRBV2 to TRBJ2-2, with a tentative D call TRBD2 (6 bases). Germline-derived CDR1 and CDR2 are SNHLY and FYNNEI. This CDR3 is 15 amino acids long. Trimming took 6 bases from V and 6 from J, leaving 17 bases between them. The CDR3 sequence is CASRGRRDAPGELFF. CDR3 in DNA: TGTGCCAGCAGGGGTCGGCGGGACGCACCCGGGGAGCTGTTTTTT.

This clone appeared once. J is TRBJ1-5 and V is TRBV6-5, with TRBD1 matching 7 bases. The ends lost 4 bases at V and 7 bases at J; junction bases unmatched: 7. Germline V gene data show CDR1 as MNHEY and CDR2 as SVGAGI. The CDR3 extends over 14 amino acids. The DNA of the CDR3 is TGTGCCAGCAGTTCCCGACAGGGAGACCAGCCCCAGCATTTT. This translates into CASSSRQGDQPQHF.

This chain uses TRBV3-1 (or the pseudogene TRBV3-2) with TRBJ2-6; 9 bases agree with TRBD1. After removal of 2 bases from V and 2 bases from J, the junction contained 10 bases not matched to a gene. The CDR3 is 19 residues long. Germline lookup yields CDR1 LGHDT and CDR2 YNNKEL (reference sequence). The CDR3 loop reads CASSQLAKQGAAGANVLTF. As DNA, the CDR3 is TGTGCCAGCAGCCAACTCGCTAAACAGGGGGCGGCTGGGGCCAACGTCCTGACTTTC.

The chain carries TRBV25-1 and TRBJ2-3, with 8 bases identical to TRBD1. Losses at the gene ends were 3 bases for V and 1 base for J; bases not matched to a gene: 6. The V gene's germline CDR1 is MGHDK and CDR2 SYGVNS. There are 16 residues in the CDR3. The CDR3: CASSDRTGKGTDTQYF. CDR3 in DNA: TGTGCCAGCAGTGATAGGACAGGGAAGGGCACAGATACGCAGTATTTT.

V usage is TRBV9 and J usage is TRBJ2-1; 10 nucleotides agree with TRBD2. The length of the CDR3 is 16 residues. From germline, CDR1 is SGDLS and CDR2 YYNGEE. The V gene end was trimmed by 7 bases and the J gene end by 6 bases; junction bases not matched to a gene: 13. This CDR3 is CASALGGASGSNEQFF. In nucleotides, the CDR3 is TGTGCCAGCGCTTTAGGGGGGGCTAGCGGGAGCAATGAGCAGTTCTTC.

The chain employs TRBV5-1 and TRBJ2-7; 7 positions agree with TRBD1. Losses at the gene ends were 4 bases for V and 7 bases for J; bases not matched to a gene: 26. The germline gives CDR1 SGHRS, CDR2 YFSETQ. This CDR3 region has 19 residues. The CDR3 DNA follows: TGCGCCAGCAGCGGTAGGGACAGTAGATCGGCCCTTACGAGTATGGAGCAGTACTTC. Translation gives CASSGRDSRSALTSMEQYF.

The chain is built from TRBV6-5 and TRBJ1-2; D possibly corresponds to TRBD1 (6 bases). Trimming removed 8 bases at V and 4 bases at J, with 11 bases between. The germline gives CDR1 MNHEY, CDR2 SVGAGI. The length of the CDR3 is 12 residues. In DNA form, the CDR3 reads TGTGCCAGCGGACCGACAGGCTATGGCTACACCTTC. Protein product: CASGPTGYGYTF.

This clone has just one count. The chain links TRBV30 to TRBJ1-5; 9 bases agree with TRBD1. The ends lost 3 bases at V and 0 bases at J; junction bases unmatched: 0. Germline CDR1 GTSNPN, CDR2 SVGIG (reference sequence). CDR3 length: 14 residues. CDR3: CAWRTGGSNQPQHF. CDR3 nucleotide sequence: TGTGCCTGGAGGACAGGGGGTAGCAATCAGCCCCAGCATTTT.

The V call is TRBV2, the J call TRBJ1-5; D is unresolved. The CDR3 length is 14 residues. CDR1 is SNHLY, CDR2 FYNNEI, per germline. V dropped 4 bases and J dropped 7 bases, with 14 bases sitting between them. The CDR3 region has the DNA TGTGCCAGCAGTGGGCAGGATCGGGAGCAGCCCCAGCATTTT. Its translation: CASSGQDREQPQHF.

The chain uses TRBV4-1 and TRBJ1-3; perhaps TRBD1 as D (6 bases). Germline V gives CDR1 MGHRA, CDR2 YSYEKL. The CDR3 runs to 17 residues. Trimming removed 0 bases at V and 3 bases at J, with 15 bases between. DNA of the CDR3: TGCGCCAGCAGCCAAGATCCCCTGGGGGCGATTGGAAACACCATATATTTT. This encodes CASSQDPLGAIGNTIYF.

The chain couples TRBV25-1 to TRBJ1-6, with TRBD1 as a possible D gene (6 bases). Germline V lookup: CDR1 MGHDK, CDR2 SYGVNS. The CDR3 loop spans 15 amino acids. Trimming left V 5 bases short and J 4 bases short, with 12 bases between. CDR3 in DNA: TGTGCCAGCAGTTGGGGCAGGGGATATAATTCACCCCTCCACTTT. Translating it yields CASSWGRGYNSPLHF.

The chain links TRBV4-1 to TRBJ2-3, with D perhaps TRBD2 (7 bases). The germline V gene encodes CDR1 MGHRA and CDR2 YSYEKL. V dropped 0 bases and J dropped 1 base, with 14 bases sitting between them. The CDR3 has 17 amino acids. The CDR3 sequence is CASSQDSGGAGTDTQYF. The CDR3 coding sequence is TGCGCCAGCAGCCAAGATTCGGGGGGCGCCGGCACAGATACGCAGTATTTT.